A single sample is the source of the 14 T cell receptor beta chains below, sequenced in a study of cytomegalovirus exposure and HLA in healthy donors. Vbeta (60) and Jbeta (13) primers were used in the PCR. The protocol was immunoSEQ multiplex PCR, while the TCRdb copy is restricted to in-frame clones and leaves out a portion. The sample lists 130,000 or so clones; around 73% were seen once. The sequencing input was PBMCs. The source is a female donor in good health and CMV-seronegative.

This clone was counted a single time. The V gene is TRBV18, the J gene TRBJ2-7, with no clear D. This CDR3 has 14 amino acids. Deletions cut 3 bases from V and 4 bases from J, with 13 bases between. Germline CDR1 KGHSH, CDR2 LQKENI. This CDR3 is CASSPLDNVYEQYF. Here the CDR3 DNA reads TGTGCCAGCTCACCCCTTGACAATGTTTACGAGCAGTACTTC.

The chain has TRBV27 and TRBJ2-7; 11 nucleotides line up with TRBD2. This CDR3 comprises 14 residues. J lost 7 bases, V lost 4 bases, and 6 bases had no gene match. Germline CDR1 is MNHEY and CDR2 is SMNVEV (reference sequence). The CDR3, as DNA: TGTGCCAGCAGTTCACTAGCGGGGGCGAAGGAGCAGTACTTC. Translation gives CASSSLAGAKEQYF.

The chain employs TRBV7-2 and TRBJ2-5, with unresolved D. The CDR3 covers 15 residues. The V end lost 2 bases, the J end lost 5 bases, and 15 bases lay between the germline ends. Germline assignment: CDR1 SGHTA and CDR2 FQGNSA. CDR3 bases: TGTGCCAGCAGCTTATCGTCCCACTACAAGGAGACCCAGTACTTC. Protein: CASSLSSHYKETQYF.

CDR3 in DNA: TGTGCCAGCAGCCCGCTCGGCGGGGAAGATCAGCCCCAGCATTTT. Translation: CASSPLGGEDQPQHF. The chain has TRBV7-8 and TRBJ1-5; D call uncertain. Germline CDR1 SGHVS, CDR2 FQNEAQ. Trimming stripped 5 bases from V and 5 bases from J, with 16 bases between. There are 15 residues in the CDR3.

This clone was seen once. The V and J genes are TRBV19 and TRBJ2-1, with 12 bases fitting TRBD2. Per germline, CDR1 LNHDA and CDR2 SQIVND (reference sequence). The CDR3 runs 17 residues. V trimming: 5 bases; J trimming: 3 bases; junction bases outside the gene matches: 8. The CDR3 bases are TGTGCCAGTAGTTGGACCCGACTAGCGGGAGACTACAATGAGCAGTTCTTC. It translates to CASSWTRLAGDYNEQFF.

The rearrangement joins TRBV4-2 to TRBJ1-3; D unclear. In germline, CDR1 is LGHNA, CDR2 YNFKEQ. The CDR3 extends over 13 amino acids. V lost 0 bases and J lost 4, with 4 bases in between. The CDR3 is CASSQDSGNTIYF. The CDR3 DNA reads as TGTGCCAGCAGCCAAGATTCAGGAAACACCATATATTTT.

This clone was observed a single time. The V and J genes are TRBV11-2 and TRBJ1-2; tentative D call: TRBD1 (5 bases). The germline V and J ends were trimmed by 3 bases and 4 bases, with 9 bases remaining between them. The CDR3 runs to 13 residues. CDR1 and CDR2 from the germline V gene are SGHAT and FQNNGV. The CDR3 nucleotides read TGTGCCAGCAGCTTTAGCAGGGCCTATGGCTACACCTTC. Translation: CASSFSRAYGYTF.

This chain uses TRBV5-8 with TRBJ1-5, with TRBD1 matching over 9 bases. The CDR3 is 17 amino acids. Germline V CDR1 and CDR2: SGHTS, YDEGEE. With V trimmed by 0 bases and J by 2 bases, 6 bases remained unmatched. DNA for the CDR3: TGTGCCAGCAGCTTGGAGGGACAGGGTTCTGGCAATCAGCCCCAGCATTTT. As protein: CASSLEGQGSGNQPQHF.

This chain uses TRBV7-2 with TRBJ2-3, with TRBD1 matching over 7 bases. This CDR3 comprises 14 residues. Trimming removed 5 bases from V and 3 bases from J; junction bases left unmatched: 5. Germline CDR1 is SGHTA and CDR2 is FQGNSA. The CDR3 protein is CASSPGQLTDTQYF. The CDR3 DNA reads as TGTGCCAGCAGCCCGGGACAGTTAACAGATACGCAGTATTTT.

The count of this clone is one. The chain combines TRBV18 with TRBJ1-1; 11 positions match TRBD1. Germline V gene sequence: CDR1 KGHSH, CDR2 LQKENI. The V and J ends lost 3 bases and 6 bases, in that order; junction bases with no gene match: 0. The CDR3 has 13 residues. The CDR3 nucleotides are TGTGCCAGCTCACCGGGACAGGGGGCTGAAGCTTTCTTT. Its translation is CASSPGQGAEAFF. Full variable domain (missing parts from reference TRBV18 and TRBJ1-1): NAGVMQNPRHLVRRRGQEARLRCSPMKGHSHVYWYRQLPEEGLKFMVYLQKENIIDESGMPKERFSAEFPKEGPSILRIQQVVRGDSAAYFCASSPGQGAEAFFGQGTRLTVV.

V and J are TRBV18 and TRBJ1-5; weak D call: TRBD1 (5 bases). The CDR3 has 14 amino acids. With 2 bases removed from V and 7 bases from J, the gap between germline ends came to 12 bases. Germline values: CDR1 KGHSH, CDR2 LQKENI. This chain's CDR3 is CASSPIRVGQPQHF. CDR3 coding DNA: TGTGCCAGCTCACCAATCAGGGTTGGACAGCCCCAGCATTTT. The variable domain in full, completed from reference TRBV18 and TRBJ1-5, reads NAGVMQNPRHLVRRRGQEARLRCSPMKGHSHVYWYRQLPEEGLKFMVYLQKENIIDESGMPKERFSAEFPKEGPSILRIQQVVRGDSAAYFCASSPIRVGQPQHFGDGTRLSIL.

The chain recombines TRBV15 with TRBJ1-5; weak D call: TRBD1 (5 bases). Germline V gene lookup returns CDR1 LNHNV and CDR2 YYDKDF (reference sequence). With 0 bases removed from V and 6 bases from J, the gap between germline ends came to 15 bases. The CDR3 runs 16 residues. The CDR3, as DNA: TGTGCCACCAGCAGAGATCGGGGGACGGTCCTTCAGCCCCAGCATTTT. It translates to CATSRDRGTVLQPQHF.

The chain joins TRBV7-8 to TRBJ2-7; D is ambiguous. V shed 1 base and J shed 0 bases, with 10 bases lying between them. This CDR3 is built from 15 residues. Germline CDR1 SGHVS, CDR2 FQNEAQ. The CDR3 spells CASSLGPSASYEQYF. Here the CDR3 DNA reads TGTGCCAGCAGCTTAGGCCCAAGCGCCTCCTACGAGCAGTACTTC.

CDR3 DNA sequence: TGTGCCAGCAGCTTAATTAGCGGGACCAACACCGGGGAGCTGTTTTTT. Its translation is CASSLISGTNTGELFF. This chain connects TRBV7-9 to TRBJ2-2; 8 bases line up with TRBD2. This CDR3 has 16 amino acids. Germline V gene sequence: CDR1 SEHNR, CDR2 FQNEAQ (reference sequence). V was pared by 2 bases and J by 2 bases, with 4 bases of the junction left unmatched. The whole variable domain, remainder taken from reference TRBV7-9 and TRBJ2-2, is DTGVSQNPRHKITKRGQNVTFRCDPISEHNRLYWYRQTLGQGPEFLTYFQNEAQLEKSRLLSDRFSAERPKGSFSTLEIQRTEQGDSAMYLCASSLISGTNTGELFFGEGSRLTVL.